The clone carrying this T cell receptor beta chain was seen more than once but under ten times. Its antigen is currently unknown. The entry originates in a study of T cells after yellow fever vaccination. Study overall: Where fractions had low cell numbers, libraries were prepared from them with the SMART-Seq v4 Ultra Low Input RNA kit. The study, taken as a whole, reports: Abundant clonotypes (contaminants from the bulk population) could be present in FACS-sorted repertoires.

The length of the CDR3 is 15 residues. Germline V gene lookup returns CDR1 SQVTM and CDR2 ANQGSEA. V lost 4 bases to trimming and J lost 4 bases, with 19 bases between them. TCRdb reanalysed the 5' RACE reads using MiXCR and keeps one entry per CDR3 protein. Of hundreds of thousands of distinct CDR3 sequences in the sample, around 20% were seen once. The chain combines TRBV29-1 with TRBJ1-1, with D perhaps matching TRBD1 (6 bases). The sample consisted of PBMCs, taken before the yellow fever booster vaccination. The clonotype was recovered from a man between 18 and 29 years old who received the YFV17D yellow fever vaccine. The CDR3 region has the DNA TGCAGCGTTGCAGTAGATTCGGGGGCGCCCACTGAAGCTTTCTTT. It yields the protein CSVAVDSGAPTEAFF.